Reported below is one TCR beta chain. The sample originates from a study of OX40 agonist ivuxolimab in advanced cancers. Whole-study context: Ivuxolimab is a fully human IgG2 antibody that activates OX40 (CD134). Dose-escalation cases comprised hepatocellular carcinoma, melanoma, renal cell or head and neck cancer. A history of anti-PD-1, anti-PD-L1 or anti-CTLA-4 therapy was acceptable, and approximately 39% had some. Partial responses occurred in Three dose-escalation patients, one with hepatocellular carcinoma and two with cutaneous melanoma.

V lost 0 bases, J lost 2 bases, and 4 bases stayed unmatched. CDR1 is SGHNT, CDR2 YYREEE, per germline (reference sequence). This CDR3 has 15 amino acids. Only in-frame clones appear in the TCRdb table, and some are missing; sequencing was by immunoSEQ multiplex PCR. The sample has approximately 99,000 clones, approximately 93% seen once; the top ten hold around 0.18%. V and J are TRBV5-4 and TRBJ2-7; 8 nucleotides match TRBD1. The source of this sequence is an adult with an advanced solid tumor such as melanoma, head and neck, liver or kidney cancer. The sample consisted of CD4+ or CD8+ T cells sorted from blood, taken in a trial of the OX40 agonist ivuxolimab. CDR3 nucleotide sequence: TGTGCCAGCAGCTTGGATCCGGGACAGGCCTACGAGCAGTACTTC. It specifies CASSLDPGQAYEQYF.